This T cell receptor beta chain was profiled in a study of PD-L1 blockade in urothelial cancer. Across the whole study: Patients began atezolizumab, 1,200 mg intravenously every 3 weeks, in the mid-2010s. Analyses used blood from 3 weeks (second dose) and 6 weeks after treatment start.

Time point: peripheral blood 6 weeks after treatment start. Pretreatment sampling and on-treatment sampling together yielded between 1 and 8 samples for each patient. Every PCR got spiked synthetic TCR analog templates. The assay was immunoSEQ multiplex PCR, and TCRdb's table has in-frame clones only and misses some. The sample yields 20,000 to 25,000 clones, more than 70% seen once. This clone was observed a single time. The V and J ends lost 7 bases and 7 bases respectively, with 10 bases between them. Germline CDR1 is SGHAT and CDR2 is FQDESV (reference sequence). The CDR3 has 12 amino acids. This chain links TRBV11-1 with TRBJ2-2; a weak D match, TRBD2 (6 bases). The receptor was isolated from a man aged 65 to 79 with urothelial cancer. The sequencing here drew on PBMCs, taken around atezolizumab (anti-PD-L1) treatment. The CDR3 bases are TGTGCCAGCACCGGGGGTTACGGGGAGCTGTTTTTT. It specifies CASTGGYGELFF.